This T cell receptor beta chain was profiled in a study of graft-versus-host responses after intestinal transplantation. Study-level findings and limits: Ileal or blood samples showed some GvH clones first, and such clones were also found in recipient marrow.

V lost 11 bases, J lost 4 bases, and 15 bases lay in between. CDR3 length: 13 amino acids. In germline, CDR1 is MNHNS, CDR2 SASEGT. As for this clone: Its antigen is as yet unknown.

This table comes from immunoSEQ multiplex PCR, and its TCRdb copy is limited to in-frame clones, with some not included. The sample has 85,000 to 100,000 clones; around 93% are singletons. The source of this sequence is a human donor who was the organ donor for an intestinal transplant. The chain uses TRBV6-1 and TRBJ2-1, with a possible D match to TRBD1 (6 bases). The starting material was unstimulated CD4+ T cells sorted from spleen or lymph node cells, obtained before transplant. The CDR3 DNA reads TGTGCCGGAACAGGGACGGGGTACAATGAGCAGTTCTTC. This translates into CAGTGTGYNEQFF.